This TCR beta chain was identified in a study of cytomegalovirus exposure and HLA in healthy donors. Study observations and caveats: Prior analysis indicated that the majority of TCR beta V segments exhibited productivity approximately 87% or approximately 30% of the time.

Between the trimmed V and J ends, which lost 0 bases and 4 bases, there was a span of 16 bases. The CDR3 runs 16 residues. Germline V gene lookup returns CDR1 SGHAT and CDR2 FQNNGV. On this clone itself: As yet, its antigen is unknown.

The PCR used 60 Vbeta and 13 Jbeta primers. In the original analysis: Roughly 80 million unique TCR beta chains, 10 million to 14 million shared, were counted in a later analysis. The data were produced by immunoSEQ multiplex PCR, yet TCRdb's version contains in-frame clones alone and is incomplete. That table supplies the V and J calls and clone size; D and trimming were determined from the DNA. The top ten hold 5.8% of the sample, which has roughly 97,000 clones, roughly 9.1% seen once. The chain couples TRBV11-2 to TRBJ2-7; possibly TRBD1 for D (6 bases). Sequencing was performed on PBMCs. The TCR comes from a middle-aged man in good health and CMV-seropositive. This CDR3 is CASSLDLTQGTYEQYF. CDR3 DNA: TGTGCCAGCAGCTTAGATCTTACCCAGGGGACGTACGAGCAGTACTTC.